The 17 T cell receptor beta chains below were found in one sample sequenced in a study of immune evolution from preneoplasia to lung adenocarcinoma. Only in-frame clones appear in the TCRdb table, and some are missing; sequencing was by immunoSEQ multiplex PCR. This sample carries several thousand clones, more than 60% of them seen once, and the ten largest clones take roughly 6.3%. Sequencing was carried out using FFPE minimally invasive lung adenocarcinoma tissue. These receptors were collected from a person aged 50-69 years with lung adenocarcinoma.

In this sample, this clone turned up a few times. This chain connects TRBV7-9 to TRBJ2-1, with 7 bases aligning to TRBD2. Germline V gives CDR1 SEHNR, CDR2 FQNEAQ (reference sequence). With 1 base clipped from V and 7 bases from J, the junction kept 4 bases outside the gene matches. This CDR3 has 14 residues. The CDR3 spells CASSLVGTTNEQFF. The CDR3 DNA is TGTGCCAGCAGCTTAGTTGGGACTACGAATGAGCAGTTCTTC.

The chain has TRBV6-4 and TRBJ2-3, with TRBD2 matching over 9 bases. The CDR3 spans 15 residues. Germline V gene sequence: CDR1 MRHNA, CDR2 SNTAGT. J was trimmed by 4 bases and V by 3 bases; bases with no gene match: 5. Here the CDR3 reads CASSEALAGSDTQYF. CDR3 DNA sequence: TGTGCCAGCAGTGAGGCTCTAGCGGGGTCAGATACGCAGTATTTT.

The chain joins TRBV5-1 to TRBJ2-7, with TRBD2 matching 12 bases. J was trimmed by 0 bases and V by 1 base; bases with no gene match: 2. The CDR3 is made up of 16 amino acids. From germline, CDR1 is SGHRS and CDR2 YFSETQ. CDR3 sequence reads: CASSLLAGGISYEQYF. The CDR3 DNA reads TGCGCCAGCAGCTTGCTAGCGGGGGGGATCTCCTACGAGCAGTACTTC.

The chain carries TRBV4-1 and TRBJ1-1; no reliable D call. V gave up 1 base and J gave up 6 bases, with 18 bases separating them. CDR1 and CDR2 from the germline V gene are MGHRA and YSYEKL. CDR3 length: 16 amino acids. The chain's CDR3 is CASSQVLPPGAPEAFF. CDR3 sequence (DNA): TGCGCCAGCAGCCAAGTCCTTCCCCCCGGTGCCCCTGAAGCTTTCTTT.

The chain recombines TRBV7-9 with TRBJ2-2; D not certain. The V and J ends lost 5 bases and 6 bases respectively, with 13 bases between them. Germline V gene lookup returns CDR1 SEHNR and CDR2 FQNEAQ (reference sequence). The CDR3 has 14 amino acids. The CDR3 sequence is CASSAFQVPGELFF. CDR3 sequence (DNA): TGTGCCAGCAGCGCTTTCCAGGTTCCCGGGGAGCTGTTTTTT.

The chain employs TRBV11-2 and TRBJ1-3, with D hard to call. V gave up 3 bases and J gave up 4 bases, with 10 bases separating them. This CDR3 is built from 14 residues. Per the germline V gene, CDR1 is SGHAT and CDR2 is FQNNGV. The DNA of the CDR3 is TGTGCCAGCAGCTTCGTAGGGATGGGAAACACCATATATTTT. The encoded protein is CASSFVGMGNTIYF.

The chain employs TRBV9 and TRBJ2-1; 7 nucleotides line up with TRBD2. The CDR3 is 17 residues long. Germline trimming cut 2 bases from V and 0 bases from J; bases unmatched to any gene: 8. Germline loops: CDR1 SGDLS, CDR2 YYNGEE. The DNA of the CDR3 is TGTGCCAGCAGCGTTAGGTCTAGCGGAGGCTCCTACAATGAGCAGTTCTTC. Amino acids: CASSVRSSGGSYNEQFF. The full variable domain, with the rest looked up from reference TRBV9 and TRBJ2-1, is DSGVTQTPKHLITATGQRVTLRCSPRSGDLSVYWYQQSLDQGLQFLIQYYNGEERAKGNILERFSAQQFPDLHSELNLSSLELGDSALYFCASSVRSSGGSYNEQFFGPGTRLTVL.

The chain joins TRBV6-1 to TRBJ1-1, with D maybe TRBD1 (6 bases). Trimming removed 5 bases from V and 2 bases from J, with 15 bases in between. This CDR3 comprises 15 residues. Germline V CDR1 and CDR2: MNHNS, SASEGT. The CDR3: CASSTGTSINTEAFF. The DNA for the CDR3 is TGTGCCAGCAGTACCGGGACATCAATAAACACTGAAGCTTTCTTT.

This chain joins TRBV7-9 and TRBJ1-1; 8 positions match TRBD1. V dropped 2 bases and J dropped 5; count of bases not matched to a gene: 4. This CDR3 region has 14 residues. The germline CDR1 and CDR2 sequences are SEHNR and FQNEAQ (reference sequence). In DNA form, the CDR3 reads TGTGCCAGCAGCTTAACAGGGGGAGGGACTGAAGCTTTCTTT. Amino acids: CASSLTGGGTEAFF.

This chain connects TRBV29-1 to TRBJ2-1, with D possibly called TRBD1 or TRBD2 (5 bases each). The CDR3 totals 15 residues. Looked up from germline, CDR1 is SQVTM and CDR2 is ANQGSEA. Deletions cut 1 base from V and 3 bases from J, with 13 bases between. CDR3 protein: CSVEGDAGRYNEQFF. For the CDR3, the DNA is TGCAGCGTTGAAGGGGACGCCGGGCGCTACAATGAGCAGTTCTTC.

CDR3 nucleotides: TGTGCCATCAGAGAGACTAGTCAAGAGACCCAGTACTTC. Translation: CAIRETSQETQYF. The V and J genes are TRBV10-3 and TRBJ2-5; D possibly corresponds to TRBD2 (6 bases). Trimming took 6 bases from V and 2 from J, leaving 10 bases between them. Germline CDR1 and CDR2: ENHRY and SYGVKD. This CDR3 is built from 13 residues.

This chain links TRBV7-9 with TRBJ1-5; TRBD1 might be the D (5 bases). This CDR3 region has 14 residues. The germline V gene has CDR1 SEHNR and CDR2 FQNEAQ (reference sequence). V was shortened by 1 base and J by 5 bases, with 9 bases between the two germline ends. The CDR3 protein is CASSLVGADQPQHF. In DNA, the CDR3 is TGTGCCAGCAGCTTAGTAGGGGCCGATCAGCCCCAGCATTTT.

A few counts support this clone. V and J are TRBV6-1 and TRBJ1-2; D uncertain. This CDR3 spans 15 amino acids. Trimming cost V 4 bases and J 5 bases, with 17 bases left between them. The germline CDR1 and CDR2 sequences are MNHNS and SASEGT. This CDR3 reads CASSVALGIRYGYTF. CDR3 sequence (DNA): TGTGCCAGCAGTGTCGCTCTGGGGATTAGGTATGGCTACACCTTC.

The chain links TRBV7-8 to TRBJ2-7; 7 bases map to TRBD1. This CDR3 is 14 amino acids long. The V gene's germline CDR1 is SGHVS and CDR2 FQNEAQ. V was pared by 9 bases and J by 1 base, with 9 bases of the junction left unmatched. The CDR3: CASSPGTVSYEQYF. Here the CDR3 DNA reads TGTGCCAGTAGTCCGGGGACAGTGTCCTACGAGCAGTACTTC.

The chain combines TRBV19 with TRBJ2-3, with 11 bases identical to TRBD1. This CDR3 is 16 amino acids long. CDR1 and CDR2 from the germline V gene are LNHDA and SQIVND (reference sequence). Germline trimming cut 5 bases from V and 5 bases from J; bases unmatched to any gene: 9. The CDR3 DNA sequence: TGTGCCAGTAGTGGCTGGGACAGGGGGGCCGGAGATACGCAGTATTTT. Translated: CASSGWDRGAGDTQYF.

The rearrangement uses TRBV6-1 and TRBJ2-2; tentatively, D is TRBD2 (6 bases). This CDR3 contains 15 residues. Deletions cut 3 bases from V and 7 bases from J, with 15 bases between. In germline, CDR1 is MNHNS, CDR2 SASEGT. CDR3 bases: TGTGCCAGCAGTGACCGTCGCAGGGAGGTCGGGGAGCTGTTTTTT. Amino acids: CASSDRRREVGELFF.

V and J are TRBV2 and TRBJ2-4; D uncertain. The V end was cut by 9 bases, the J end by 1 base, with 13 bases between. CDR3 length: 14 residues. Germline CDR1 reads SNHLY; CDR2 reads FYNNEI. CDR3: CASTESVAKNIQYF. Written as DNA, the CDR3 is TGTGCCAGTACTGAATCGGTTGCCAAAAACATTCAGTACTTC.